A single sample gave rise to the 31 T cell receptor beta chains below, sequenced in a study of beta chain features in type 1 diabetes. The study, taken as a whole, reports: Among patients with Type 1 diabetes, TCRB CDR3s were moderately but significantly shorter in every one of the four CD4+ subsets.

Expressed TCRB transcripts were sequenced because the entire RNA isolate underwent reverse transcription. The assay was immunoSEQ multiplex PCR, and TCRdb's table has in-frame clones only and misses some. This sample has about 240,000 clones, with around 14% found just once. Their recognized antigens are unknown. The sequenced material came from naive CD4+ T cells from blood. These receptors came from a young man with type 1 diabetes.

This chain connects TRBV7-2 to TRBJ2-5; tentative D call: TRBD1 (6 bases). Germline V gene sequence: CDR1 SGHTA, CDR2 FQGNSA. Trimming pared 2 bases from V and 5 bases from J, leaving 9 bases between. The CDR3 spans 13 residues. CDR3: CASSLIQGETQYF. The DNA for the CDR3 is TGTGCCAGCAGCTTAATACAGGGTGAGACCCAGTACTTC.

The table lists this clone with a few counts. The genes are TRBV4-1 and TRBJ2-3, with 7 positions matching TRBD2. V lost 3 bases to trimming and J lost 5 bases; unmatched junction nucleotides: 5. From germline, CDR1 is MGHRA and CDR2 YSYEKL. The CDR3 runs 14 residues. CDR3 nucleotide sequence: TGCGCCAGCAGCCAGAGCGGGATGGAAGATACGCAGTATTTT. Amino acids: CASSQSGMEDTQYF.

The chain recombines TRBV11-3 with TRBJ2-7; TRBD1 aligns across 10 bases. Germline V gene data show CDR1 as SGHNT and CDR2 as YENEEA. The CDR3 runs 14 residues. V trimming: 5 bases; J trimming: 6 bases; junction bases outside the gene matches: 7. The CDR3 bases are TGTGCCAGCAGCCCGTGGGGACAGGGGCCCGAGCAGTACTTC. This translates into CASSPWGQGPEQYF.

The V call is TRBV7-2, the J call TRBJ2-5; TRBD1 agrees at 10 bases. V was pared by 5 bases and J by 5 bases, with 5 bases of the junction left unmatched. Germline CDR1 and CDR2: SGHTA and FQGNSA. There are 14 residues in the CDR3. CDR3 sequence reads: CASSMRQGAETQYF. CDR3 bases: TGTGCCAGCAGCATGAGACAGGGGGCTGAGACCCAGTACTTC. Based on the CDR3 plus reference TRBV7-2 and TRBJ2-5, the full variable domain is GAGVSQSPSNKVTEKGKDVELRCDPISGHTALYWYRQSLGQGLEFLIYFQGNSAPDKSGLPSDRFSAERTGGSVSTLTIQRTQQEDSAVYLCASSMRQGAETQYFGPGTRLLVL.

Only a few counts were recorded for this clone. This specimen includes other DNA sequences encoding the same CDR3. V gene TRBV18 combines with J gene TRBJ2-5; unclear D gene. V was shortened by 3 bases and J by 0 bases, with 5 bases between the two germline ends. The CDR3 has 13 amino acids. CDR1 and CDR2 (germline): KGHSH, LQKENI. The CDR3, as DNA: TGTGCCAGCTCACCCCGAGACCAAGAGACCCAGTACTTC. Its protein product is CASSPRDQETQYF.

The table lists this clone with a few counts. This chain joins TRBV10-3 and TRBJ1-3; TRBD1 matches 9 bases. The germline V gene encodes CDR1 ENHRY and CDR2 SYGVKD. V shed 7 bases and J 3 bases; nucleotides not matched to a gene: 16. The CDR3 covers 18 residues. CDR3 amino acids: CAIKRFGPGQGYGNTIYF. The CDR3 DNA follows: TGTGCCATCAAAAGGTTTGGACCGGGACAGGGATATGGAAACACCATATATTTT.

The rearrangement links TRBV4-2 to TRBJ1-1, with 7 nucleotides matching TRBD1. CDR3 length: 14 amino acids. The V gene's germline CDR1 is LGHNA and CDR2 YNFKEQ. V lost 2 bases and J lost 5; bases outside the gene matches: 5. CDR3 nucleotide sequence: TGTGCCAGCAGCCAATCAGGGGGGAGGACTGAAGCTTTCTTT. This codes for CASSQSGGRTEAFF.

This clone occurred a few times. The rearrangement joins TRBV25-1 to TRBJ2-2, with 7 bases fitting TRBD1. Per germline, CDR1 MGHDK and CDR2 SYGVNS. The CDR3 extends over 14 amino acids. The ends lost 5 bases at V and 6 bases at J; junction bases unmatched: 6. CDR3 bases: TGTGCCAGCAGTACCCAGGGGGAGTCCGGGGAGCTGTTTTTT. Translating it yields CASSTQGESGELFF.

CDR3 loop: CASSRELGNTEAFF. Written as DNA, the CDR3 is TGTGCCAGCAGCAGAGAGCTAGGTAACACTGAAGCTTTCTTT. This rearrangement joins TRBV2 to TRBJ1-1; D is ambiguous. CDR3 size: 14 residues. In germline, CDR1 is SNHLY, CDR2 FYNNEI. The V end lost 6 bases, the J end lost 2 bases, and 13 bases lay between the germline ends.

The CDR3, as DNA: TGTGCCAGCAGCCCGGACAGATTAATCGGGATGAACACTGAAGCTTTCTTT. Protein sequence: CASSPDRLIGMNTEAFF. The chain uses TRBV5-6 and TRBJ1-1; tentatively, D is TRBD1 (6 bases). This CDR3 comprises 17 residues. Germline CDR1 reads SGHDT; CDR2 reads YYEEEE. The ends were cut back, 4 bases at V and 0 bases at J, with 19 bases in the middle.

V usage is TRBV10-3 and J usage is TRBJ1-1; TRBD1 matches 10 bases. Germline V CDR1 and CDR2: ENHRY, SYGVKD. The CDR3 length is 14 residues. Trimming took 4 bases from V and 1 from J; bases not matched to a gene: 0. The CDR3 sequence: CAISGQGANTEAFF. CDR3 nucleotide sequence: TGTGCCATCAGTGGACAGGGGGCGAACACTGAAGCTTTCTTT.

The rearrangement joins TRBV7-6 to TRBJ2-7, with 10 bases lining up with TRBD2. Germline V gives CDR1 SGHVS, CDR2 FNYEAQ. This CDR3 spans 15 amino acids. With V trimmed by 5 bases and J by 3 bases, 7 bases remained unmatched. CDR3 region: CASSPTSGSFYEQYF. For the CDR3, the DNA is TGTGCCAGCAGCCCGACTAGCGGGTCCTTCTACGAGCAGTACTTC.

The rearrangement joins TRBV19 to TRBJ1-5; perhaps TRBD1 as D (5 bases). The ends were cut back, 5 bases at V and 3 bases at J, with 8 bases in the middle. Germline V lookup: CDR1 LNHDA, CDR2 SQIVND (reference sequence). CDR3 size: 13 residues. CDR3 nucleotide sequence: TGTGCCAGTAGTCTACAGGTCAATCAGCCCCAGCATTTT. Encoded protein: CASSLQVNQPQHF.

The rearrangement joins TRBV5-4 to TRBJ2-7; the D gene is possibly TRBD1 (6 bases). Germline assignment: CDR1 SGHNT and CDR2 YYREEE (reference sequence). The V end was cut by 4 bases, the J end by 0 bases, with 8 bases between. CDR3 length: 13 residues. The CDR3 loop is CASSRDTSYEQYF. As DNA, the CDR3 is TGTGCCAGCAGCCGGGACACCTCCTACGAGCAGTACTTC.

This clone was counted a few times. The chain is built from TRBV2 and TRBJ2-1, with TRBD1 matching over 8 bases. The CDR3 runs 13 residues. With 4 bases clipped from V and 4 bases from J, the junction kept 0 bases outside the gene matches. In germline, CDR1 is SNHLY, CDR2 FYNNEI. CDR3 loop: CASSGTGYNEQFF. The CDR3 DNA reads as TGTGCCAGCAGTGGGACAGGGTACAATGAGCAGTTCTTC.

On this clone itself: This sample also contains other DNA sequences that code for the same CDR3. This rearrangement joins TRBV5-1 to TRBJ2-5; D perhaps matches TRBD2 (6 bases). The V gene's germline CDR1 is SGHRS and CDR2 YFSETQ. With 0 bases removed from V and 4 bases from J, the gap between germline ends came to 10 bases. The CDR3 extends over 14 amino acids. This CDR3 reads CASSLAGGGETQYF. Here the CDR3 DNA reads TGCGCCAGCAGCTTGGCTGGGGGAGGAGAGACCCAGTACTTC.

This clone turned up a few times. This rearrangement joins TRBV5-1 to TRBJ2-1, with 10 bases that match TRBD1. The CDR3 has 14 amino acids. Trimming cost V 4 bases and J 8 bases; bases outside gene matches: 6. CDR1 SGHRS and CDR2 YFSETQ come from the germline V gene. Here the CDR3 DNA reads TGCGCCAGCAGCGCAAATGGACAGGGGGATGAGCAGTTCTTC. Translating gives CASSANGQGDEQFF.

This chain connects TRBV7-9 to TRBJ1-5; no clear D. The CDR3 extends over 13 amino acids. V shed 0 bases and J shed 6 bases, with 6 bases lying between them. The germline V gene encodes CDR1 SEHNR and CDR2 FQNEAQ (reference sequence). CDR3 residues: CASSLAGIQPQHF. CDR3 coding DNA: TGTGCCAGCAGCTTAGCCGGGATTCAGCCCCAGCATTTT.

J is TRBJ1-2 and V is TRBV19, with TRBD1 matching 9 bases. The trim removed 6 bases at V and 1 base at J, leaving 3 bases unmatched. The CDR3 runs to 14 residues. Germline-derived CDR1 and CDR2 are LNHDA and SQIVND (reference sequence). The CDR3 spells CASSWDRDNYGYTF. CDR3 bases: TGTGCCAGTAGCTGGGACAGGGATAACTATGGCTACACCTTC.

The chain carries TRBV29-1 and TRBJ1-2, with D hard to call. CDR3 size: 12 residues. Trimming shortened V by 0 bases and J by 8 bases, and 10 bases separated the two germline ends. Germline CDR1 SQVTM, CDR2 ANQGSEA. The CDR3 reads CSVEENIVGYTF. The CDR3 DNA sequence: TGCAGCGTTGAAGAAAATATCGTGGGCTACACCTTC.

This clone was counted only a few times. The gene calls are TRBV19 and TRBJ2-3; 7 nucleotides align to TRBD2. The V gene's germline CDR1 is LNHDA and CDR2 SQIVND (reference sequence). The CDR3 covers 15 residues. With 7 bases clipped from V and 0 bases from J, the junction kept 7 bases outside the gene matches. The chain's CDR3 is CASTASGDSTDTQYF. CDR3 in DNA: TGTGCCAGTACCGCGAGCGGGGACAGCACAGATACGCAGTATTTT.

This chain links TRBV7-8 with TRBJ2-3, with D hard to call. Trimming cost V 5 bases and J 4 bases, with 10 bases left between them. The CDR3 runs to 13 residues. The V gene's germline CDR1 is SGHVS and CDR2 FQNEAQ. This CDR3 reads CASSPLYADTQYF. DNA of the CDR3: TGTGCCAGCAGCCCCCTCTATGCAGATACGCAGTATTTT. Full variable domain (missing parts from reference TRBV7-8 and TRBJ2-3): GAGVSQSPRYKVAKRGQDVALRCDPISGHVSLFWYQQALGQGPEFLTYFQNEAQLDKSGLPSDRFFAERPEGSVSTLKIQRTQQEDSAVYLCASSPLYADTQYFGPGTRLTVL.

This clone was observed a handful of times. The chain employs TRBV30 and TRBJ2-7; 10 bases align to TRBD1. Germline V gene lookup returns CDR1 GTSNPN and CDR2 SVGIG (reference sequence). There are 13 residues in the CDR3. V lost 4 bases, J lost 3 bases, and 3 bases stayed unmatched. The CDR3 protein is CAWKGQGYYEQYF. CDR3 in DNA: TGTGCCTGGAAGGGACAGGGGTACTACGAGCAGTACTTC.

Only a few counts were recorded for this clone. The V call is TRBV4-1, the J call TRBJ2-7, with D possibly being TRBD2 (6 bases). Trimming removed 2 bases at V and 4 bases at J, with 9 bases between. CDR1 is MGHRA and CDR2 is YSYEKL in the germline V gene. The CDR3 is made up of 13 amino acids. CDR3 amino acids: CASSQPGRYEQYF. The CDR3 DNA sequence: TGCGCCAGCAGCCAACCAGGGAGGTACGAGCAGTACTTC.

The chain uses TRBV6-5 and TRBJ2-5; D may be TRBD2 (6 bases). This CDR3 contains 12 residues. Germline V gene sequence: CDR1 MNHEY, CDR2 SVGAGI. The V gene lost 8 bases and the J gene lost 5 bases, with 12 bases spanning the gap. The DNA for the CDR3 is TGTGCCAGCCGGCGGGGTTTGGAGACCCAGTACTTC. Protein: CASRRGLETQYF.

The chain uses TRBV11-2 and TRBJ2-3, with D tentatively TRBD2 (5 bases). From germline, CDR1 is SGHAT and CDR2 FQNNGV. The CDR3 is 15 amino acids. The V and J ends lost 3 bases and 1 base respectively, with 11 bases between them. The CDR3 DNA reads as TGTGCCAGCAGCTTCGAGGGAATGGGCACAGATACGCAGTATTTT. Amino acids: CASSFEGMGTDTQYF.

This clone was seen a handful of times. The J gene is TRBJ2-7, the V gene TRBV28; TRBD1 matches 7 bases. Trimming at V came to 6 bases and at J to 7 bases, leaving 6 bases not matched to a gene. CDR3 size: 12 residues. CDR1 is MDHEN, CDR2 SYDVKM, per germline. The CDR3 loop is CASSWDSREQYF. CDR3 in DNA: TGTGCCAGCAGCTGGGACAGCCGGGAGCAGTACTTC.

The chain carries TRBV28 and TRBJ1-2; a weak D match, TRBD1 (6 bases). The germline V gene encodes CDR1 MDHEN and CDR2 SYDVKM. CDR3 length equals 15 residues. Between the trimmed V and J ends, which lost 6 bases and 2 bases, there was a span of 16 bases. The CDR3 loop is CASSQSGVLNYGYTF. CDR3 nucleotide sequence: TGTGCCAGCAGCCAGTCAGGGGTTCTCAACTATGGCTACACCTTC.

J is TRBJ2-1 and V is TRBV19, with 11 bases matching TRBD2. After removal of 4 bases from V and 4 bases from J, the junction contained 6 bases not matched to a gene. Germline CDR1 LNHDA, CDR2 SQIVND (reference sequence). This CDR3 contains 16 residues. The DNA of the CDR3 is TGTGCCAGTAGTAATACCGGGACTAGCGGATACAATGAGCAGTTCTTC. As protein: CASSNTGTSGYNEQFF.

The chain recombines TRBV2 with TRBJ1-6; 7 bases fit TRBD1. Germline CDR1 and CDR2: SNHLY and FYNNEI. V lost 5 bases and J lost 10; bases outside the gene matches: 11. The CDR3 loop spans 15 amino acids. The CDR3 nucleotides are TGTGCCAGCAGTACCCACACAGGGGAGAACTCACCCCTCCACTTT. This translates into CASSTHTGENSPLHF.

The chain uses TRBV19 and TRBJ2-1, with 8 bases fitting TRBD2. There are 12 residues in the CDR3. CDR1 is LNHDA, CDR2 SQIVND, per germline (reference sequence). The CDR3 nucleotides read TGTTCAACGGGAGGGCCTTTGAATGAGCAGTTCTTC. Translating gives CSTGGPLNEQFF.